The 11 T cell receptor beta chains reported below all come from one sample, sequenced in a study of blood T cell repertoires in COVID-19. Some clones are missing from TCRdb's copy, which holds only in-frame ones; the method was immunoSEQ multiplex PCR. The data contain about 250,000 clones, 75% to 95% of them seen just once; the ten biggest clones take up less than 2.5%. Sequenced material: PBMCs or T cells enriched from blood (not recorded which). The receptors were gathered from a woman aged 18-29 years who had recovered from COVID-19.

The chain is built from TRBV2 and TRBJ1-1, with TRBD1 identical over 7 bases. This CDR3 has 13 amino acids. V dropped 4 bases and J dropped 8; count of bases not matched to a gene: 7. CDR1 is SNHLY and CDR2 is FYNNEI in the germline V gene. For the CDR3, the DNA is TGTGCCAGCAGTGTCGGTAGGGGACAGGAAGCTTTCTTT. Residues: CASSVGRGQEAFF.

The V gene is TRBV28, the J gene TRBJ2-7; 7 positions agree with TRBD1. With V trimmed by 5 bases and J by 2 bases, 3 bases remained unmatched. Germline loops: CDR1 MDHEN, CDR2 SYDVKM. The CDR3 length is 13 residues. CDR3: CASSLDRPYEQYF. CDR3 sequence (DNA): TGTGCCAGCAGTCTGGACAGGCCCTACGAGCAGTACTTC.

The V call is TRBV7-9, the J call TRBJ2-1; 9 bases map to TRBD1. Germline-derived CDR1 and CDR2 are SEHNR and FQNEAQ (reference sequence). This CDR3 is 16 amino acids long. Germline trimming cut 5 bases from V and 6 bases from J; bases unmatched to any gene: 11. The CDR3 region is CASSSSGTGWSNEQFF. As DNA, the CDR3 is TGTGCCAGCAGCAGTTCCGGGACAGGGTGGAGCAATGAGCAGTTCTTC.

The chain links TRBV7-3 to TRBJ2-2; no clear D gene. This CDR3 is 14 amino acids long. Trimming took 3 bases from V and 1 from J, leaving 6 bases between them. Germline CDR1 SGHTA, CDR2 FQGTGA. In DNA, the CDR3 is TGTGCCAGCAGCTTGCTCAGGAACACCGGGGAGCTGTTTTTT. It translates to CASSLLRNTGELFF.

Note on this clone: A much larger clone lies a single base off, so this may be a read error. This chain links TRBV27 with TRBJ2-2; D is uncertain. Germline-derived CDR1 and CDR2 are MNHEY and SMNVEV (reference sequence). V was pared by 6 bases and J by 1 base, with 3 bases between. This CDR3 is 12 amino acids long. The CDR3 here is CASRLNTGELFF. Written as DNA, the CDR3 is TGTGCCAGCAGACTGAACACCGGGGAGCTGTTTTTT.

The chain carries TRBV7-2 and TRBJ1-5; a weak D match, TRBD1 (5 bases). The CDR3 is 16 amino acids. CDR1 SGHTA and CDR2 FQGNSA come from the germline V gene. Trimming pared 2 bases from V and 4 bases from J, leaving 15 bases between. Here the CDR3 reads CASSLRSGQGNQPQHF. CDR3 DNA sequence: TGTGCCAGCAGCTTAAGGTCAGGGCAAGGTAATCAGCCCCAGCATTTT. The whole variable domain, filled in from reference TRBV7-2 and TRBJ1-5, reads GAGVSQSPSNKVTEKGKDVELRCDPISGHTALYWYRQSLGQGLEFLIYFQGNSAPDKSGLPSDRFSAERTGGSVSTLTIQRTQQEDSAVYLCASSLRSGQGNQPQHFGDGTRLSIL.

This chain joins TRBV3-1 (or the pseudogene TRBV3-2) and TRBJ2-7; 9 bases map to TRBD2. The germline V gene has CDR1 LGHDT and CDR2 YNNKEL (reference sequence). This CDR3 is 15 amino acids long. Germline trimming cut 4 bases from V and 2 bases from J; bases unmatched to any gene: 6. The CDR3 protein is CASSRGGLATYEQYF. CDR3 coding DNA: TGTGCCAGCAGCCGTGGGGGACTAGCAACCTACGAGCAGTACTTC.

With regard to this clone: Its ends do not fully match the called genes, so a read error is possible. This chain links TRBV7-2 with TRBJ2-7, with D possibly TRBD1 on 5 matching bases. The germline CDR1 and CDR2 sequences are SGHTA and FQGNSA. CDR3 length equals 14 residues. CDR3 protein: CASSLRQGSSEQYF. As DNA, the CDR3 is TGTGCCAGCAGCTTACGTCAGGGTTCCTCCGAGCAGTACTTC.

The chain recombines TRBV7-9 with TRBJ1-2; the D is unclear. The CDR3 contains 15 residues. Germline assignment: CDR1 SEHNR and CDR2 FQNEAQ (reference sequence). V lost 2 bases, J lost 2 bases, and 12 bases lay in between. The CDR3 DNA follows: TGTGCCAGCAGCTTAATGGGCGGAGGCAACTATGGCTACACCTTC. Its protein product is CASSLMGGGNYGYTF.

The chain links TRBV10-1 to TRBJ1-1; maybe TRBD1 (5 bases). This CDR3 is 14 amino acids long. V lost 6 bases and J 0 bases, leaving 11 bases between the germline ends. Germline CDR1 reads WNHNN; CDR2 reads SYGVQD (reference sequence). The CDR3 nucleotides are TGCGCCAGCAGACCTACAGGAATGAACACTGAAGCTTTCTTT. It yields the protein CASRPTGMNTEAFF.

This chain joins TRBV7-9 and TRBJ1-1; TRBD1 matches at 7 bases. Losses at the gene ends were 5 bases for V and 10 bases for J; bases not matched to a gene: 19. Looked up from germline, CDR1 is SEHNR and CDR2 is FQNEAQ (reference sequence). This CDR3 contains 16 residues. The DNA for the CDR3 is TGTGCCAGCAGCAAGACTTACGGGACAGCTAATCGGGTAGCTTTCTTT. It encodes CASSKTYGTANRVAFF.